This TCR beta chain was sequenced during a study of identical twins' blood T cells. In the original processing: Each donor had about 95,000 to nearly 550,000 clonotypes. TCRdb analysed the 5' RACE reads with MiXCR anew, one entry per CDR3 protein. V and J calls and clone size were set by TCRdb, not the authors. This sample has a few hundred thousand distinct CDR3 sequences, with roughly 28% found just once. Whole-study results and caveats: Each donor's most abundant TCRbeta clonotypes shared more CDR3 sequences with her twin than unrelated donors. V gene usage reportedly matched far better within twin pairs than unrelated donors. Shared CDR3 clonotype counts tracked mainly the product of cloneset sizes.

Germline V gives CDR1 SQVTM, CDR2 ANQGSEA. The CDR3 sequence is 12 residues long. V lost 4 bases and J lost 4, with 10 bases in between. This clonotype has at least ten counts. Its antigen remains unknown. The sequencing input was PBMCs. The genes are TRBV29-1 and TRBJ1-2; D call uncertain. The TCR sequence derives from a woman between 18 and 55 years old in good health. In nucleotides, the CDR3 is TGCAGCGTTGGAGGCCGCCTCTATGGCTACACCTTC. Its protein product is CSVGGRLYGYTF.